The text below deals with one T cell receptor (beta chain). This clonotype has at least ten counts. Its antigen is not yet known. No base qualities exist here, and no much larger clone lies one base off it. The record originates from a study of liver allograft versus peripheral blood T cells (dated by TCRdb to 2020 to 2021). The study in broad terms: The study compared the T cell receptor repertoires present in transplanted livers with the repertoires present in the peripheral blood of liver transplant recipients.

Broader findings and caveats from the paper: T cell receptor repertoires inside liver allografts were reported to differ from those detected in peripheral blood.

The data were produced on an Illumina MiSeq. Using fastp at Q25 and MiXCR, TCRdb reprocessed the public reads and kept productive beta chains. All rows with the same CDR3 protein become a single entry with the most common DNA and genes. In all, the sample holds some 3,400 distinct CDR3 sequences, and approximately 15% of those were seen once. Of the sample, 20% to 25% is held by the ten largest clones. V is reduced by 6 bases and J by 1 base, leaving a spacing of 15 bases between them. Reading the germline V gene gives CDR1 MNHNS and CDR2 SASEGT. From the cysteine up to the phenylalanine, the CDR3 has a length of 15 residues. Only the CDR3 DNA is retained, 45 bases long and in frame from the first base.

The source of this sequence is a human patient who had a liver transplant. Post transplant, some T cells may arise from the graft donor. In this chain, TRBV6-1 is recombined with TRBJ1-1; the D gene is perhaps TRBD1, from 5 matching bases. The CDR3 loop reads CASSPQRGGNTEAFF. The DNA sequence follows: TGTGCCAGCAGCCCCCAACGGGGCGGGAACACTGAAGCTTTCTTT.